This is a list of T cell receptor beta chains from one sample in a study of T cells after yellow fever vaccination. TCRdb reprocessed the 5' RACE reads via MiXCR and lists one record per CDR3 protein. The table includes 280,000 or so distinct CDR3 sequences, roughly 8.7% detected once. Material: CD4+ T cells sorted from PBMCs, obtained 5 days after the yellow fever booster vaccination. The source is a man between 18 and 35 years old who received the YFV17D yellow fever vaccine. Each CDR3 is given without its conserved first and last residue. The order of the fields is D gene, V gene, J gene, CDR3 protein. D genes are given only for firm matches.

d_call: NA; v_call: TRBV18; j_call: TRBJ1-1; cdr3_aa: ASSTSWVNTEAF
d_call: NA; v_call: TRBV5-5; j_call: TRBJ1-5; cdr3_aa: ASSLGTVYQPQH
d_call: TRBD1; v_call: TRBV6-2/TRBV6-3; j_call: TRBJ2-5; cdr3_aa: ASSYSAGGETQY
d_call: TRBD1; v_call: TRBV19; j_call: TRBJ1-1; cdr3_aa: ASSIPRGHTEAF
d_call: NA; v_call: TRBV29-1; j_call: TRBJ1-2; cdr3_aa: SVEGGDYGYT
d_call: NA; v_call: TRBV20-1; j_call: TRBJ1-5; cdr3_aa: SAFSSNQPQH
d_call: NA; v_call: TRBV10-3; j_call: TRBJ2-7; cdr3_aa: ASKGGEYEQY
d_call: NA; v_call: TRBV5-4; j_call: TRBJ1-2; cdr3_aa: ASSFQTGKVYT
d_call: NA; v_call: TRBV2; j_call: TRBJ1-4; cdr3_aa: ASTSDLIEKLF
d_call: TRBD1; v_call: TRBV2; j_call: TRBJ2-1; cdr3_aa: ASKSDRVIYNEQF
d_call: TRBD2; v_call: TRBV7-3; j_call: TRBJ2-5; cdr3_aa: ASSSVAGNQETQY
d_call: TRBD1; v_call: TRBV12-3/TRBV12-4; j_call: TRBJ1-2; cdr3_aa: ASSFRTGAYGYT
d_call: NA; v_call: TRBV6-6; j_call: TRBJ2-7; cdr3_aa: ASSIATQTYEQY
d_call: NA; v_call: TRBV5-1; j_call: TRBJ2-1; cdr3_aa: ATIGEYNEQF
d_call: NA; v_call: TRBV5-1; j_call: TRBJ2-7; cdr3_aa: ASSFQGFYEQY
d_call: NA; v_call: TRBV18; j_call: TRBJ1-1; cdr3_aa: ASSAPGREAF
d_call: TRBD1; v_call: TRBV5-6; j_call: TRBJ2-5; cdr3_aa: ASSSYRGQETQY
d_call: NA; v_call: TRBV15; j_call: TRBJ1-5; cdr3_aa: ATSSYNQPQH
d_call: NA; v_call: TRBV4-3; j_call: TRBJ1-6; cdr3_aa: ASSQARTVNSPLH
d_call: NA; v_call: TRBV7-2; j_call: TRBJ2-1; cdr3_aa: ASSLATGRYNEQF
d_call: NA; v_call: TRBV4-1; j_call: TRBJ1-6; cdr3_aa: ASSQALTARRKGSPLH
d_call: NA; v_call: TRBV18; j_call: TRBJ2-5; cdr3_aa: ASSPRREETQY
d_call: NA; v_call: TRBV20-1; j_call: TRBJ1-1; cdr3_aa: SASSRGTEAF
d_call: NA; v_call: TRBV18; j_call: TRBJ2-2; cdr3_aa: ASSPTGTDTGELF
d_call: NA; v_call: TRBV5-1; j_call: TRBJ2-7; cdr3_aa: ASRLGAGWDYEQY
d_call: TRBD1; v_call: TRBV7-9; j_call: TRBJ1-5; cdr3_aa: ASARDRQGYDPQH
d_call: NA; v_call: TRBV5-5; j_call: TRBJ2-5; cdr3_aa: ASSLASSKETQY
d_call: TRBD1; v_call: TRBV10-3; j_call: TRBJ1-4; cdr3_aa: AISESSRTGQNEKLF
d_call: NA; v_call: TRBV7-8; j_call: TRBJ2-5; cdr3_aa: ASSYDRVETQY
d_call: NA; v_call: TRBV5-1; j_call: TRBJ2-5; cdr3_aa: ASRRMGDTQETQY
d_call: TRBD2; v_call: TRBV4-3; j_call: TRBJ2-5; cdr3_aa: ASSMRGTPGTQY
d_call: NA; v_call: TRBV5-1; j_call: TRBJ1-5; cdr3_aa: ASSPGVAHSNQPQH
d_call: TRBD1; v_call: TRBV7-2; j_call: TRBJ2-3; cdr3_aa: ASSIRQGMGYTDTQY
d_call: NA; v_call: TRBV29-1; j_call: TRBJ1-1; cdr3_aa: SVTSAPDTEAF
d_call: TRBD2; v_call: TRBV5-4; j_call: TRBJ2-5; cdr3_aa: ASSFSGAKETQY
d_call: TRBD1; v_call: TRBV4-1; j_call: TRBJ2-1; cdr3_aa: ASSQGDGTGGPGEQF
d_call: NA; v_call: TRBV20-1; j_call: TRBJ1-2; cdr3_aa: SASGRIYGYT
d_call: TRBD2; v_call: TRBV7-8; j_call: TRBJ2-3; cdr3_aa: ASSLFLSGGVADTQY
d_call: TRBD1; v_call: TRBV18; j_call: TRBJ1-2; cdr3_aa: ASSLRTGDQTNYGYT
d_call: TRBD2; v_call: TRBV6-6; j_call: TRBJ2-5; cdr3_aa: ASSYSHGTSGGLETQY
d_call: NA; v_call: TRBV29-1; j_call: TRBJ2-3; cdr3_aa: SAGHTDTQY